Listed below are T cell receptor beta chains from one sample, sequenced in a study of vaccination and CD4 T cells after COVID-19. Each CDR3 protein gets one entry after TCRdb re-called the PCR reads with MiXCR. The sample contains 8,000 or so distinct CDR3 sequences, 55% of which appear only once. These receptors lack a known antigen. Sequences were obtained from CD4+ T cells from blood, cultured in vitro. The receptors were sampled from a human donor who had recovered from COVID-19. Each CDR3 is given with its conserved first and last residue. Fields, in order: V gene, J gene, D gene, clone size, CDR3 protein, CDR3 DNA. The D gene is left open where the match is weak. Part of the rows lack a size; the others show once, few, many or a class for expanded clones.

V: TRBV15; J: TRBJ1-3; D: TRBD1; size: -; CDR3: CATSRAGTAGNTIYF; DNA: TGTGCCACCAGCAGAGCCGGGACAGCAGGAAACACCATATATTTT
V: TRBV12-3/TRBV12-4; J: TRBJ1-3; D: TRBD1; size: -; CDR3: CASSLSIRGTGPYSGNTIYF; DNA: TGTGCCAGCAGTCTTTCGATTAGAGGGACAGGGCCTTACTCTGGAAACACCATATATTTT
V: TRBV5-4; J: TRBJ2-2; D: -; size: -; CDR3: CASSHNGLVSGELFF; DNA: TGTGCCAGCAGCCATAATGGATTAGTCTCCGGGGAGCTGTTTTTT
V: TRBV9; J: TRBJ2-7; D: -; size: few; CDR3: CASSVVGTDSYEQYF; DNA: TGTGCCAGCAGCGTAGTAGGAACAGATTCCTACGAGCAGTACTTC
V: TRBV2; J: TRBJ2-5; D: -; size: few; CDR3: CASRATDRGWTQYF; DNA: TGTGCCAGCAGGGCAACGGACCGGGGCTGGACCCAGTACTTC
V: TRBV2; J: TRBJ1-6; D: TRBD1; size: few; CDR3: CASMRDRGTYNSPLHF; DNA: TGTGCCAGCATGAGGGACAGGGGAACCTATAATTCACCCCTCCACTTT
V: TRBV5-4; J: TRBJ1-1; D: -; size: -; CDR3: CASSLAGEGTEAFF; DNA: TGTGCCAGCAGCTTGGCAGGGGAGGGCACTGAAGCTTTCTTT
V: TRBV20-1; J: TRBJ2-2; D: TRBD2; size: once; CDR3: CSAAGTSGGAIGELFF; DNA: TGCAGTGCTGCCGGGACTAGCGGGGGGGCCATCGGGGAGCTGTTTTTT
V: TRBV20-1; J: TRBJ1-2; D: TRBD1; size: -; CDR3: CSALLQGADYGYTF; DNA: TGCAGTGCTTTGTTACAGGGGGCTGACTATGGCTACACCTTC
V: TRBV7-6; J: TRBJ2-3; D: -; size: -; CDR3: CGSSLTGSIVSTDTQYF; DNA: TGTGGCAGCAGCTTAACGGGGAGCATCGTATCCACAGATACGCAGTATTTT
V: TRBV19; J: TRBJ2-4; D: -; size: -; CDR3: CASIGIQYF; DNA: TGTGCCAGTATTGGCATTCAGTACTTC
V: TRBV5-4; J: TRBJ1-2; D: -; size: -; CDR3: CASSPGENYGYTF; DNA: TGTGCCAGCAGCCCAGGGGAAAACTATGGCTACACCTTC
V: TRBV2; J: TRBJ2-7; D: -; size: -; CDR3: CASSRSSTYEQYF; DNA: TGTGCCAGCAGTCGTAGCTCAACCTACGAGCAGTACTTC
V: TRBV12-3/TRBV12-4; J: TRBJ2-7; D: -; size: -; CDR3: CASSPDQGEQYF; DNA: TGTGCCAGCAGTCCGGACCAAGGCGAGCAGTACTTC
V: TRBV7-9; J: TRBJ1-2; D: TRBD1; size: -; CDR3: CASATTGRFGGYTF; DNA: TGTGCCAGCGCAACGACAGGGAGGTTTGGTGGCTACACCTTC
V: TRBV19; J: TRBJ1-6; D: -; size: few; CDR3: CASSTKRKTGTQHSPLHF; DNA: TGTGCCAGTAGTACTAAAAGAAAGACCGGGACACAGCATTCACCCCTCCACTTT
V: TRBV6-1; J: TRBJ2-7; D: TRBD1; size: -; CDR3: CASSTVPGTGGEDSYEQYF; DNA: TGTGCCAGCAGCACCGTCCCTGGGACAGGGGGCGAGGACTCCTACGAGCAGTACTTC
V: TRBV10-3; J: TRBJ2-5; D: -; size: once; CDR3: CAISPSSETQYF; DNA: TGTGCCATCAGTCCTAGCTCAGAGACCCAGTACTTC
V: TRBV6-2/TRBV6-3; J: TRBJ1-5; D: -; size: -; CDR3: CASSYGLWYQPQHF; DNA: TGTGCCAGCAGTTACGGCCTCTGGTATCAGCCCCAGCATTTT
V: TRBV2; J: TRBJ2-2; D: TRBD2; size: few; CDR3: CASRGTSLAGELFF; DNA: TGTGCCTCCCGTGGGACTAGCCTCGCCGGGGAGCTGTTTTTT
V: TRBV19; J: TRBJ1-1; D: -; size: few; CDR3: CASRGVLEAFF; DNA: TGTGCCAGCCGTGGAGTGCTTGAAGCTTTCTTT
V: TRBV7-2; J: TRBJ1-1; D: -; size: -; CDR3: CASSRDLNTEAFF; DNA: TGTGCCAGCAGCCGGGACCTAAACACTGAAGCTTTCTTT
V: TRBV7-2; J: TRBJ2-7; D: -; size: -; CDR3: CASKGGQKYEQYF; DNA: TGTGCCAGTAAGGGAGGACAGAAGTACGAGCAGTACTTC
V: TRBV7-9; J: TRBJ2-3; D: -; size: few; CDR3: CASSRGTGYDTQYF; DNA: TGTGCCAGCAGCCGAGGGACGGGCTATGATACGCAGTATTTT
V: TRBV2; J: TRBJ2-7; D: TRBD1; size: once; CDR3: CASGTGVGEQYF; DNA: TGTGCCAGCGGGACAGGGGTCGGCGAGCAGTACTTC
V: TRBV27; J: TRBJ1-6; D: -; size: -; CDR3: CASSLGASGSGSYNSPLHF; DNA: TGTGCCAGCAGTTTAGGGGCAAGTGGGTCTGGCTCCTATAATTCACCCCTCCACTTT
V: TRBV7-7; J: TRBJ2-5; D: -; size: -; CDR3: CASSQGRMVTKETQYF; DNA: TGTGCCAGCAGCCAGGGGAGGATGGTGACCAAAGAGACCCAGTACTTC
V: TRBV5-4; J: TRBJ2-7; D: TRBD1; size: -; CDR3: CASSPGGTGGLEQYF; DNA: TGTGCCAGCAGCCCCGGGGGGACAGGGGGCCTCGAGCAGTACTTC
V: TRBV6-1; J: TRBJ1-5; D: -; size: -; CDR3: CASSVGGSNQPQHF; DNA: TGTGCCAGCAGTGTCGGAGGGAGCAATCAGCCCCAGCATTTT
V: TRBV11-3; J: TRBJ2-5; D: TRBD1; size: -; CDR3: CASSLIMRQGLGETQYF; DNA: TGTGCCAGCAGCTTAATTATGAGACAGGGATTGGGAGAGACCCAGTACTTC
V: TRBV5-4; J: TRBJ1-2; D: TRBD1; size: -; CDR3: CASSLRDRDLNGYTF; DNA: TGTGCCAGCAGCCTACGGGACAGGGACCTCAATGGCTACACCTTC
V: TRBV6-2/TRBV6-3; J: TRBJ1-1; D: -; size: -; CDR3: CATRIVMTGRGDTEAFF; DNA: TGTGCCACCAGGATTGTTATGACAGGACGGGGGGACACTGAAGCTTTCTTT